A single TCR beta chain is shown here with its context. Its antigen is undetermined. Germline V gene lookup returns CDR1 DFQATT and CDR2 SNEGSKA (reference sequence). This CDR3 is 15 amino acids long. V lost 0 bases, J lost 6 bases, and 15 bases lay in between. This specimen comes from a study of type 1 regulatory T cells. Study-wide background: T-allo10 is a Tr1-enriched, alloantigen-specific CD4 T cell product made in vitro. Overall study findings and caveats: Compared with non-Tr1 cells, Tr1 cells showed a narrower TCR repertoire.

TCRdb called the reads again in MiXCR, with one record for every CDR3 protein. The sample has around 65,000 distinct CDR3 sequences, approximately 47% seen once. The chain combines TRBV20-1 with TRBJ1-5, with D unclear. The sequencing input was cultured non-Tr1 T cells, either the whole culture or a sorted T cell fraction (not recorded which). This sequence originates from a human donor in good health. CDR3 sequence reads: CSARDPSSISQPQHF. DNA of the CDR3: TGCAGTGCTAGAGATCCTTCCTCAATCTCTCAGCCCCAGCATTTT.